This T cell receptor beta chain came from a study of CD8+ T cells in alopecia areata. The sequencing template was cDNA reverse transcribed from extracted RNA. Sequencing used immunoSEQ multiplex PCR; TCRdb keeps in-frame clones, though not all of them. The data hold about 120,000 clones, with about 50% observed a single time. Details on this clone: Antigen: not known.

General study findings and limits: TCR sharing was clearer in mice than between patients, perhaps partly owing to patient HLA diversity.

The length of the CDR3 is 13 residues. Germline assignment: CDR1 SQVTM and CDR2 ANQGSEA. V lost 3 bases and J 3 bases, leaving 12 bases between the germline ends. The chain uses TRBV29-1 and TRBJ2-7, with D possibly matching TRBD2 (5 bases). This TCR came from a human donor with alopecia areata. Material: NKG2D-low CD8+ T cells sorted from blood. The CDR3 nucleotides read TGCAGCGTTGACGCTGGAAGCGGCTACGAGCAGTACTTC. It encodes CSVDAGSGYEQYF.